The source of this T cell receptor (beta chain) is a study of blood T cell repertoires in COVID-19. Study background: The study drew acute and convalescent COVID-19 samples from the United States, Italy and Spain. Sample material is recorded as cDNA or gDNA derived from T cells, B-cell-depleted T cells, or PBMCs.

V was pared by 5 bases and J by 6 bases, with 14 bases between. Germline lookup yields CDR1 KGHSH and CDR2 LQKENI. The CDR3 contains 13 residues. Original processing methods: Reference gene primer amplification yielded estimated nucleated cell counts. The data were produced by immunoSEQ multiplex PCR, yet TCRdb's version contains in-frame clones alone and is incomplete. The V and J calls and clone size come from that table; D and trimming were worked out from the DNA. The table shows 95,000 to 150,000 clones, with around 89% occurring only once. The chain carries TRBV18 and TRBJ2-7; possibly TRBD1 for D (6 bases). Sequenced sample: peripheral blood. The source is a man between 65 and 80 years old with active or convalescent COVID-19. The CDR3 nucleotides read TGTGCCAGCTCAGGGGACACCCAGCGCGAGCAGTACTTC. Translating gives CASSGDTQREQYF.